This TCR beta chain stems from a study of cytotoxic CD8 clonotypes in ibrutinib-treated CLL. Regarding the study as a whole: Increased clonality at ibrutinib response gave way to a return toward baseline at progression.

Trimming took off 2 bases at V and 7 bases at J, with 5 bases between the two ends. Germline CDR1 and CDR2: WNHNN and SYGVQD (reference sequence). The CDR3 is made up of 12 amino acids. Measured with immunoSEQ multiplex PCR; TCRdb has only the in-frame clones, and not every one. This sample yields 150,000 to 200,000 clones, of which about 88% are seen a single time; roughly 3% belongs to the top ten. Points on this clone: What it binds is not known.

The clonotype comes from a human donor with chronic lymphocytic leukemia. This specimen was PBMCs, taken at disease progression, from a patient treated with ibrutinib. The rearrangement joins TRBV10-1 to TRBJ2-2, with D tentatively TRBD1 or TRBD2 (5 bases each). DNA for the CDR3: TGCGCCAGCAGTGAGGGGGGCGGGGAGCTGTTTTTT. Its protein is CASSEGGGELFF.